Reported below is one T cell receptor beta chain. Fresh-frozen tumor tissue and more than two years of survival data were available for all. This record comes from a study of glioma-infiltrating T cells after dendritic cell vaccination. Across the study: Patients received autologous tumor lysate-pulsed dendritic cell vaccination between about 2002 and 2012.

Amplification used 60 V beta primers and 13 J beta primers. Only in-frame clones appear in the TCRdb table, and some are missing; sequencing was by immunoSEQ multiplex PCR. The data hold about 120 clones, with approximately 88% observed a single time. This CDR3 is 15 amino acids long. Germline V gene lookup returns CDR1 LNHDA and CDR2 SQIVND (reference sequence). V gave up 1 base and J gave up 4 bases; unmatched junction bases: 1. This chain joins TRBV19 and TRBJ2-1; TRBD2 matches 10 bases. The source was tumor tissue, collected before dendritic cell vaccination. The clonotype comes from a human donor with glioblastoma. CDR3 DNA sequence: TGTGCCAGTAGTATAGCGACTAGCGGGTACAATGAGCAGTTCTTC. It is translated as CASSIATSGYNEQFF.